This entry lists 14 T cell receptor beta chains sequenced from one sample in a study of blood T cell repertoires in COVID-19 (TCRdb year 2020). The protocol used for the library was the immunoSEQ multiplex PCR assay. The clones in this table, taken by TCRdb from immuneACCESS, are in-frame only. Not every clone is retained; where verified, under half of the shortfall comes from an unresolved V gene, and the cause of the rest is unknown. For this sample the table gives some 260,000 clones, of which nearly 90% were detected only once. The top ten clones comprise roughly 0.8% of the sample. The sample was peripheral blood. The source is a woman in her twenties or thirties with acute or convalescent COVID-19.

The rearrangement links TRBV24-1 to TRBJ2-1; no clear D gene. Trimming pared 1 base from V and 6 bases from J, leaving 3 bases between. Germline lookup yields CDR1 KGHDR and CDR2 SFDVKD. The CDR3 spans 12 residues. The CDR3 spells CATSDFGNEQFF. As DNA, the CDR3 is TGTGCCACCAGTGATTTCGGCAATGAGCAGTTCTTC.

V usage is TRBV7-9 and J usage is TRBJ2-1; D is perhaps TRBD2 (6 bases). CDR1 is SEHNR, CDR2 FQNEAQ, per germline (reference sequence). The CDR3 length is 16 residues. V lost 4 bases to trimming and J lost 2 bases, with 15 bases between them. CDR3 sequence reads: CASSSGLLRPYNEQFF. The CDR3 bases are TGTGCCAGCAGCTCCGGACTATTACGGCCCTACAATGAGCAGTTCTTC. The whole variable domain, filled in from reference TRBV7-9 and TRBJ2-1, reads DTGVSQNPRHKITKRGQNVTFRCDPISEHNRLYWYRQTLGQGPEFLTYFQNEAQLEKSRLLSDRFSAERPKGSFSTLEIQRTEQGDSAMYLCASSSGLLRPYNEQFFGPGTRLTVL.

This sequence joins TRBV9 and TRBJ2-1; 8 bases map to TRBD2. From germline, CDR1 is SGDLS and CDR2 YYNGEE. The CDR3 is made up of 14 amino acids. V dropped 2 bases and J dropped 7; count of bases not matched to a gene: 5. In DNA form, the CDR3 reads TGTGCCAGCAGCGTGGCTAGCGGGTGGAATGAGCAGTTCTTC. Translation gives CASSVASGWNEQFF. The full variable domain, completed using reference TRBV9 and TRBJ2-1, is DSGVTQTPKHLITATGQRVTLRCSPRSGDLSVYWYQQSLDQGLQFLIQYYNGEERAKGNILERFSAQQFPDLHSELNLSSLELGDSALYFCASSVASGWNEQFFGPGTRLTVL.

In DNA, the CDR3 is TGTGCCAGCAGTTACAGGACTAGCGGGAGGGAAGAGACCCAGTACTTC. This codes for CASSYRTSGREETQYF. The chain employs TRBV6-2 or TRBV6-3 and TRBJ2-5, with TRBD2 matching 15 bases. V shed 2 bases and J 3 bases; nucleotides not matched to a gene: 1. CDR1 and CDR2 from the germline V gene are MNHEY and SVGEGT. The CDR3 contains 16 residues.

The gene calls are TRBV4-1 and TRBJ2-7; possibly TRBD1 for D (6 bases). The CDR3 length is 15 residues. Germline V gene lookup returns CDR1 MGHRA and CDR2 YSYEKL. V was shortened by 8 bases and J by 6 bases, with 23 bases between the two germline ends. CDR3 in DNA: TGCGCCAGCGCCGGGAATACAGGGAGTCTCGGCGAGCAGTACTTC. This codes for CASAGNTGSLGEQYF.

The CDR3 loop is CASSLGTGGASTEAFF. The CDR3 coding sequence is TGTGCCAGCAGCTTAGGGACAGGGGGCGCATCCACTGAAGCTTTCTTT. J is TRBJ1-1 and V is TRBV5-8, with 12 bases that match TRBD1. Germline loops: CDR1 SGHTS, CDR2 YDEGEE. After removal of 2 bases from V and 4 bases from J, the junction contained 6 bases not matched to a gene. The CDR3 loop spans 16 amino acids. The full variable domain, in which reference TRBV5-8 and TRBJ1-1 provide the parts outside the CDR3, is EAGVTQSPTHLIKTRGQQATLRCSPISGHTSVYWYQQALGLGLQFLLWYDEGEERNRGNFPPRFSGRQFPNYSSELNVNALELEDSALYLCASSLGTGGASTEAFFGQGTRLTVV.

This chain uses TRBV30 with TRBJ1-3; D is undetermined. V gave up 2 bases and J gave up 0 bases, with 14 bases separating them. This CDR3 contains 16 residues. Per the germline V gene, CDR1 is GTSNPN and CDR2 is SVGIG (reference sequence). The CDR3 sequence is CAWSIRSTHSGNTIYF. CDR3 nucleotides: TGTGCCTGGAGTATACGGTCAACTCACTCTGGAAACACCATATATTTT.

This rearrangement joins TRBV30 to TRBJ1-2; no firm D call. The germline V gene has CDR1 GTSNPN and CDR2 SVGIG (reference sequence). The CDR3 length is 12 residues. Trimming removed 8 bases from V and 5 bases from J, with 15 bases in between. CDR3 sequence reads: CAGKAQNYGYTF. CDR3 DNA sequence: TGTGCCGGTAAGGCACAGAATTATGGCTACACCTTC.

This clone was observed a single time. The rearrangement joins TRBV12-5 to TRBJ2-2; 7 nucleotides match TRBD2. V lost 1 base, J lost 4 bases, and 6 bases stayed unmatched. CDR1 LGHNT and CDR2 FRNRAP come from the germline V gene. CDR3 size: 16 residues. This CDR3 reads CASGLESGGVTGELFF. CDR3 DNA: TGTGCTAGTGGTTTGGAGTCGGGAGGAGTCACCGGGGAGCTGTTTTTT. Drawing the rest from reference TRBV12-5 and TRBJ2-2, the complete variable domain is DARVTQTPRHKVTEMGQEVTMRCQPILGHNTVFWYRQTMMQGLELLAYFRNRAPLDDSGMPKDRFSAEMPDATLATLKIQPSEPRDSAVYFCASGLESGGVTGELFFGEGSRLTVL.

The V and J genes are TRBV24-1 and TRBJ2-1; the D gene is possibly TRBD1 (5 bases). This CDR3 region has 17 residues. CDR1 is KGHDR, CDR2 SFDVKD, per germline. V was shortened by 2 bases and J by 3 bases, with 16 bases between the two germline ends. DNA of the CDR3: TGTGCCACCAGTGATTATTGGGCCAGGGTAAACTACAATGAGCAGTTCTTC. Residues: CATSDYWARVNYNEQFF.

The genes are TRBV11-2 and TRBJ1-5, with D unclear. Trimming took off 1 base at V and 0 bases at J, with 13 bases between the two ends. CDR1 and CDR2 from the germline V gene are SGHAT and FQNNGV. The CDR3 is 17 residues long. For the CDR3, the DNA is TGTGCCAGCAGCTTAGTGGGTTCCAGGATTAGCAATCAGCCCCAGCATTTT. Its protein is CASSLVGSRISNQPQHF.

CDR3 residues: CASSLVDRAEQFF. The DNA for the CDR3 is TGTGCCAGCAGCTTGGTTGACAGGGCTGAGCAGTTCTTC. This chain uses TRBV5-4 with TRBJ2-1; 7 bases are a match to TRBD1. CDR1 is SGHNT, CDR2 YYREEE, per germline (reference sequence). After removal of 0 bases from V and 9 bases from J, the junction contained 3 bases not matched to a gene. The CDR3 sequence is 13 residues long.

J is TRBJ1-4 and V is TRBV19, with a tentative D call TRBD1 (5 bases). Trimming removed 6 bases from V and 3 bases from J, with 14 bases in between. This CDR3 spans 15 amino acids. Germline V gene data show CDR1 as LNHDA and CDR2 as SQIVND (reference sequence). The CDR3: CASRRQLNANEKLFF. DNA for the CDR3: TGTGCCAGTAGAAGACAGCTTAATGCTAATGAAAAACTGTTTTTT.

This chain connects TRBV9 to TRBJ1-4; 7 bases are shared with TRBD1. This CDR3 has 14 amino acids. Germline V CDR1 and CDR2: SGDLS, YYNGEE. Losses at the gene ends were 3 bases for V and 5 bases for J; bases not matched to a gene: 4. The CDR3 nucleotides are TGTGCCAGCAGCGAGACAGGGCGGAATGAAAAACTGTTTTTT. Translating gives CASSETGRNEKLFF.